This T cell receptor (beta chain) was profiled in a study of blood T cell repertoires in COVID-19. For the study at large: The study drew acute and convalescent COVID-19 samples from the United States, Italy and Spain. The cDNA or gDNA used as material had been derived from T cells, B-cell-depleted T cells, or PBMCs.

The germline V and J ends were trimmed by 7 bases and 6 bases, with 15 bases remaining between them. The CDR3 covers 14 residues. Looked up from germline, CDR1 is SGHDN and CDR2 is FVKESK. Sequenced by immunoSEQ multiplex PCR; TCRdb stores in-frame clones only, minus some. This table has some 64,000 clones, 70% to 90% appearing once. This TCR derives from a man aged 50 to 59 with active COVID-19. J is TRBJ2-2 and V is TRBV14, with D tentatively TRBD1 (5 bases). What was sequenced was peripheral blood. CDR3 DNA: TGTGCCAGCACCCAGTCCAGGGCATCCGGGGAGCTGTTTTTT. As protein: CASTQSRASGELFF.